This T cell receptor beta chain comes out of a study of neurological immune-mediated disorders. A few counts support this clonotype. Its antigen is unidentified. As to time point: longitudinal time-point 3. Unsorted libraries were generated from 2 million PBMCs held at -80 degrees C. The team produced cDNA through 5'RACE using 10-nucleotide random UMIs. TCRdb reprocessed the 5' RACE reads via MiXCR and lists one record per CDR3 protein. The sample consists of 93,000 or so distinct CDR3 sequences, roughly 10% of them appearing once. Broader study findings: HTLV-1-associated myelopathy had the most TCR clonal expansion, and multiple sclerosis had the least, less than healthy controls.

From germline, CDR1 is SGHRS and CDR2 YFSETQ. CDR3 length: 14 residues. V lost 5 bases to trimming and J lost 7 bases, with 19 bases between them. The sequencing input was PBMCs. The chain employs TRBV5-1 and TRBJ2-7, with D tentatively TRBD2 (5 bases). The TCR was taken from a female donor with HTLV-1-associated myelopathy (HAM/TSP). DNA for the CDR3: TGCGCCAGCAGATCCGGATCCGGACTCCAAGAGCAGTACTTC. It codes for CASRSGSGLQEQYF. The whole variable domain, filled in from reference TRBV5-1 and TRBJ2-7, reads KAGVTQTPRYLIKTRGQQVTLSCSPISGHRSVSWYQQTPGQGLQFLFEYFSETQRNKGNFPGRFSGRQFSNSRSEMNVSTLELGDSALYLCASRSGSGLQEQYFGPGTRLTVT.